A selection of T cell receptor beta chains follows, all from one sample in a study of OX40 agonist ivuxolimab in advanced cancers. Assay: immunoSEQ multiplex PCR; the TCRdb copy retains only in-frame clones and omits some. Of about 78,000 clones in the sample, about 90% are singletons; the top ten hold roughly 2.8%. Sequenced material: CD4+ or CD8+ T cells sorted from blood, taken in a trial of the OX40 agonist ivuxolimab. The receptors derive from an adult with an advanced solid tumor such as melanoma, head and neck, liver or kidney cancer. CDR3s include the opening cysteine and the closing phenylalanine or tryptophan. D genes are given only for firm matches. Expanded clones get a size class; other rows say once, few or many, or leave the size out.

-	TRBD1	TRBV28	TRBJ2-1	CASSLFPGQGSYNEQFF	TGTGCCAGCAGTCTATTCCCGGGACAGGGTTCCTACAATGAGCAGTTCTTC
-	-	TRBV7-8	TRBJ1-5	CASSWRGGDQPQHF	TGTGCCAGCAGCTGGCGGGGGGGCGATCAGCCCCAGCATTTT
-	-	TRBV11-3	TRBJ2-5	CASSLGTHGSLGEETQYF	TGTGCCAGCAGCTTAGGTACTCACGGGAGTCTCGGGGAAGAGACCCAGTACTTC
-	TRBD1	TRBV2	TRBJ2-2	CASGGQGANTGELFF	TGTGCCAGCGGGGGACAGGGGGCGAACACCGGGGAGCTGTTTTTT
-	-	TRBV6-4	TRBJ2-3	CASSDSKSTDTQYF	TGTGCCAGCAGTGACTCGAAAAGCACAGATACGCAGTATTTT
-	TRBD1	TRBV7-2	TRBJ1-2	CASSRTGDYGYTF	TGTGCCAGCAGTCGGACAGGGGACTATGGCTACACCTTC
-	-	TRBV5-1	TRBJ2-2	CASGTLTGELFF	TGCGCCAGCGGAACGTTAACCGGGGAGCTGTTTTTT
once	TRBD1	TRBV6-1	TRBJ1-1	CASSPDRTNTEAFF	TGTGCCAGCAGTCCGGACAGGACGAACACTGAAGCTTTCTTT
-	-	TRBV9	TRBJ2-3	CASSGPSSGSTDTQYF	TGTGCCAGCAGCGGCCCGTCCAGCGGAAGCACAGATACGCAGTATTTT
-	-	TRBV7-2	TRBJ1-1	CASSATRVDTEAFF	TGTGCCAGCAGCGCCACAAGGGTAGACACTGAAGCTTTCTTT
-	-	TRBV7-8	TRBJ1-1	CASSFPHSSEAFF	TGTGCCAGCAGCTTCCCCCACAGTTCTGAAGCTTTCTTT
-	-	TRBV9	TRBJ2-3	CASSVDLDTQYF	TGTGCCAGCAGCGTAGATCTAGATACGCAGTATTTT
-	-	TRBV2	TRBJ2-4	CASSEESKKNIQYF	TGTGCCAGCAGTGAAGAGTCTAAGAAAAACATTCAGTACTTC
-	-	TRBV18	TRBJ2-7	CASSPPTGRKQAYEQYF	TGTGCCAGCTCACCTCCAACCGGGAGAAAGCAGGCCTACGAGCAGTACTTC
-	-	TRBV9	TRBJ2-2	CASSLYTLPEELFF	TGTGCCAGCAGCTTATACACCCTACCCGAGGAGCTGTTTTTT
-	-	TRBV5-6	TRBJ2-7	CASSKGLEYEQYF	TGTGCCAGCAGCAAGGGGCTCGAATACGAGCAGTACTTC
-	-	TRBV5-4	TRBJ1-3	CASSLERSSGNTIYF	TGTGCCAGCAGCTTGGAACGGAGCTCTGGAAACACCATATATTTT
-	-	TRBV18	TRBJ2-7	CATQSGADYEQYF	TGTGCCACCCAGTCAGGCGCTGACTACGAGCAGTACTTC
-	-	TRBV30	TRBJ2-7	CAWSRGKGTYEQYF	TGTGCCTGGAGTCGCGGGAAGGGAACCTACGAGCAGTACTTC
-	TRBD1	TRBV25-1	TRBJ1-2	CASSEEGTGLYGYTF	TGTGCCAGCAGTGAAGAAGGGACAGGGCTTTATGGCTACACCTTC
-	-	TRBV6-1	TRBJ1-1	CASSATRNTEAFF	TGTGCCAGCAGTGCAACTCGGAACACTGAAGCTTTCTTT
-	TRBD1	TRBV2	TRBJ1-5	CASGWDRGNQPQHF	TGTGCCAGCGGGTGGGACAGGGGCAATCAGCCCCAGCATTTT
-	TRBD1	TRBV11-2	TRBJ2-7	CASSFGRGSYEQYF	TGTGCCAGCAGCTTCGGCAGGGGGTCCTACGAGCAGTACTTC
-	-	TRBV7-8	TRBJ2-3	CASQRGVLGDTQYF	TGTGCCAGCCAACGCGGGGTTCTGGGAGATACGCAGTATTTT
once	-	TRBV12-2	TRBJ2-1	CASRLRGAMTTDNEQFF	TGTGCAAGTCGCTTAAGGGGGGCCATGACTACCGACAATGAGCAGTTCTTC
-	TRBD1	TRBV9	TRBJ1-4	CASSTSGQGYEKLFF	TGTGCCAGCAGCACCTCGGGACAGGGGTATGAAAAACTGTTTTTT
few	TRBD1	TRBV2	TRBJ1-5	CASRDRVYNQPQHF	TGTGCCAGCAGGGACAGGGTATACAATCAGCCCCAGCATTTT
once	-	TRBV5-1	TRBJ1-1	CASSPGQPNTEAFF	TGCGCCAGCAGCCCTGGACAGCCGAACACTGAAGCTTTCTTT
-	TRBD2	TRBV5-5	TRBJ2-1	CASSTGTSPYNEQFF	TGTGCCAGCAGCACCGGGACTAGCCCCTACAATGAGCAGTTCTTC
-	-	TRBV5-1	TRBJ2-2	CASSRSGPAGELFF	TGCGCCAGCAGCAGATCCGGGCCGGCCGGGGAGCTGTTTTTT
-	-	TRBV19	TRBJ2-3	CASSSADTQYF	TGTGCCAGTAGTAGCGCCGATACGCAGTATTTT
-	TRBD2	TRBV29-1	TRBJ2-3	CSVGGGARETDTQYF	TGCAGCGTTGGGGGAGGGGCGAGAGAGACAGATACGCAGTATTTT
-	TRBD1	TRBV7-8	TRBJ1-1	CASSLFRGRGAEAFF	TGTGCCAGCAGCTTATTTAGGGGGCGAGGGGCTGAAGCTTTCTTT
-	-	TRBV18	TRBJ1-2	CASSPGVRHGYTF	TGTGCCAGCTCCCCCGGGGTCCGCCATGGCTACACCTTC
-	TRBD1	TRBV5-1	TRBJ2-5	CASSLGQGVSSKYF	TGCGCCAGCAGCTTGGGACAGGGGGTCAGTAGCAAGTACTTC
-	TRBD1	TRBV9	TRBJ2-3	CASTARTGGTDTQYF	TGTGCCAGCACCGCTAGGACAGGGGGCACAGATACGCAGTATTTT
-	-	TRBV11-2	TRBJ1-2	CASSLQKAQGYTF	TGTGCCAGCAGCTTACAGAAAGCTCAGGGCTACACCTTC
-	-	TRBV5-6	TRBJ1-6	CASSLAPNSPLHF	TGTGCCAGCAGCTTGGCTCCCAACTCACCCCTCCACTTT
once	-	TRBV27	TRBJ2-3	CASSLYRESISTDTQYF	TGTGCCAGCAGTCTTTACAGGGAGTCCATTAGCACAGATACGCAGTATTTT
-	-	TRBV10-3	TRBJ1-4	CAISVEGFNEKLFF	TGTGCCATCAGTGTAGAGGGATTCAATGAAAAACTGTTTTTT
-	-	TRBV2	TRBJ1-2	CASSEEGVNGYTF	TGTGCCAGCAGTGAAGAGGGGGTGAATGGCTACACCTTC
-	-	TRBV10-1	TRBJ1-2	CASSESGLPYGYTF	TGCGCCAGCAGTGAGTCGGGTCTTCCCTATGGCTACACCTTC
-	TRBD1	TRBV27	TRBJ1-2	CASSTGGGYGYTF	TGTGCCAGCAGTACAGGGGGAGGGTATGGCTACACCTTC
-	-	TRBV5-6	TRBJ1-2	CASSLAESHGYTF	TGTGCCAGCAGCTTGGCCGAAAGTCATGGCTACACCTTC
-	TRBD1	TRBV4-2	TRBJ2-5	CASSLGTGRSYF	TGTGCCAGCAGTCTCGGGACAGGGAGGAGTTACTTC